These T cell receptor beta chains were read from a single sample in a study of blood T cell repertoires in COVID-19. Profiled with immunoSEQ multiplex PCR; TCRdb holds only in-frame clones, not every one. The data contain around 310,000 clones, about 89% of them singletons. Sequencing was done on a sample of PBMCs or T cells enriched from blood (not recorded which). All receptors derive from a woman in her thirties or forties who had recovered from COVID-19. The CDR3 runs from the conserved cysteine through the conserved F or W. Fields, in order: J gene, V gene, D gene, clone size, CDR3 DNA, CDR3 protein. A D gene is named only where the DNA matches it firmly. Rows give clone size only sometimes, using once, few, many, or a class for an expanded clone.

>TRBJ1-5|TRBV2|TRBD1|.
TGTGCCAGCAGTGGTTGGGACAGGGACAATCAGCCCCAGCATTTT
CASSGWDRDNQPQHF
>TRBJ2-5|TRBV11-2|.|.
TGTGCCAGCAGCTTAGGCCTATGGGGCATCCAAGAGACCCAGTACTTC
CASSLGLWGIQETQYF
>TRBJ1-4|TRBV19|.|.
TGTGCCAGTAGTATAGATCATCGGGACTTCGCGAGGAATGAAAAACTGTTTTTT
CASSIDHRDFARNEKLFF
>TRBJ2-1|TRBV7-3|.|once
TGTGCCAGCAGCTTAATGGGCGGGTCTTACAATGAGCAGTTCTTC
CASSLMGGSYNEQFF
>TRBJ2-7|TRBV9|TRBD2|.
TGTGCCAGCAGCGTAAATCCCCAGCGGGAGAGCGAGCAGTACTTC
CASSVNPQRESEQYF
>TRBJ2-1|TRBV9|TRBD2|.
TGTGCCAGCAGCGTTTTAGATAGCGGGATCTCTTACAATGAGCAGTTCTTC
CASSVLDSGISYNEQFF
>TRBJ1-1|TRBV5-1|.|.
TGCGCCAGCAGGGTAGGGGGCACTGAAGCTTTCTTT
CASRVGGTEAFF
>TRBJ2-7|TRBV11-3|.|.
TGTGCCAGCAGCCCCAGGGGACCCTACGAGCAGTACTTC
CASSPRGPYEQYF
>TRBJ1-6|TRBV5-8|TRBD1|.
TGTGCCAGCAGTGTGGGGACAGGGCGTTCACCCCTCCACTTT
CASSVGTGRSPLHF
>TRBJ1-1|TRBV7-2|.|.
TGTGCCAGCAGCTACTCCGAGACAGGCCCAACTTTCTTT
CASSYSETGPTFF
>TRBJ2-5|TRBV9|.|.
TGTGCCAGCTCTCCGGGACACGAGACCCAGTACTTC
CASSPGHETQYF
>TRBJ2-7|TRBV4-2|TRBD1|.
TGTGCCAGCAGCCAAGTACCCGGGACAGGGAAGGACCGGCAGTACTTC
CASSQVPGTGKDRQYF
>TRBJ1-1|TRBV27|TRBD1|.
TGTGCCAGCAGTCTATTCGGGAGGGGGCCTGTCCAAGCTTTCTTT
CASSLFGRGPVQAFF
>TRBJ2-5|TRBV7-9|.|.
TGTGCCAGCAGTGAAACCAGCGTTCGCACAGGGATGCAGACCCAGTACTTC
CASSETSVRTGMQTQYF
>TRBJ2-1|TRBV5-1|TRBD2|.
TGCGCCAGCAGTCGACTAGCGGGAGCCGGCTACAATGAGCAGTTCTTC
CASSRLAGAGYNEQFF
>TRBJ2-3|TRBV9|TRBD2|.
TGTGCCAGCAGCCCCGGACTAGTCGAAGATACGCAGTATTTT
CASSPGLVEDTQYF
>TRBJ2-5|TRBV18|.|once
TGTGCCAGCTCACCCCCAAGAGCGTCCATACAAGAGACCCAGTACTTC
CASSPPRASIQETQYF
>TRBJ1-2|TRBV29-1|.|.
TGCAGCGTTGAACCCATACTTAACTATGGCTACACCTTC
CSVEPILNYGYTF
>TRBJ2-2|TRBV7-6|.|.
TGTGCCAGCAGCGTCCGGGATCCCGAGGGCACCGGGGAGCTGTTTTTT
CASSVRDPEGTGELFF
>TRBJ2-3|TRBV5-1|.|.
TGCGCCAGCAGCTTGGTCGGGAGTAAGGATACGCAGTATTTT
CASSLVGSKDTQYF
>TRBJ1-2|TRBV18|.|.
TGTGCCAGCTCACCACCGGCAGGGAATGGCTACACCTTC
CASSPPAGNGYTF
>TRBJ1-1|TRBV15|TRBD1|.
TGTGCCACCAGCAGAGGGGACAGGGGGGACACTGAAGCTTTCTTT
CATSRGDRGDTEAFF
>TRBJ2-3|TRBV4-3|TRBD2|once
TGCGCCAGCAGCCAACAACTAGCGGGGGTAACAGATACGCAGTATTTT
CASSQQLAGVTDTQYF
>TRBJ1-3|TRBV21-1|.|.
TGTGCCAGCCTACAGGGGGCTTTTAGAAACACCATATATTTT
CASLQGAFRNTIYF
>TRBJ2-7|TRBV7-2|.|.
TGTGCCAGCAGCTTAGTGGGAGTGACCTACGAGCAGTACTTC
CASSLVGVTYEQYF
>TRBJ2-1|TRBV24-1|.|.
TGTGCCACCAGTGCGAGGGGGGGGTCAATCGATGAGCAGTTCTTC
CATSARGGSIDEQFF
>TRBJ2-7|TRBV3-1/TRBV3-2|.|once
TGTGCCAGCAGCCAGACCGGGACAACCTACGAGCAGTACTTC
CASSQTGTTYEQYF
>TRBJ2-7|TRBV7-2|TRBD2|.
TGTGCCAGCAGCCTGAGAGGGTCTAGCGGGACCGCCTACGAGCAGTACTTC
CASSLRGSSGTAYEQYF
>TRBJ1-5|TRBV6-1|.|.
TGTGCCAGCAGTGCCTTCAGGGAAAACGGCAATCAGCCCCAGCATTTT
CASSAFRENGNQPQHF
>TRBJ1-2|TRBV19|.|.
TGTGCCAGTAGTATCGGGGGCGCGGGGGCTTTTCACTATGGCTACACCTTC
CASSIGGAGAFHYGYTF
>TRBJ1-1|TRBV24-1|TRBD1|.
TGTGCCACCAGTGAATCCGGGACAGTTGAAGCTTTCTTT
CATSESGTVEAFF
>TRBJ1-4|TRBV7-2|.|.
TGTGCCAGCAGCTATGCATGGGAGGGTGAAAAACTGTTTTTT
CASSYAWEGEKLFF
>TRBJ1-6|TRBV7-3|TRBD1|.
TGTGCCAGCAGCTTAGGGACAGGGGACTCACCCCTCCACTTT
CASSLGTGDSPLHF
>TRBJ2-1|TRBV30|TRBD2|.
TGTGCCTGGACTAGCGGGTGGTACAATGAGCAGTTCTTC
CAWTSGWYNEQFF
>TRBJ1-2|TRBV3-1/TRBV3-2|.|.
TGTGCCAGCAGCCAATCAGGGTGGGGCTACACCTTC
CASSQSGWGYTF
>TRBJ2-1|TRBV7-2|TRBD2|.
TGTGCCAGCGGGACCTCGGGACTAGCTTCCAATGAGCAGTTCTTC
CASGTSGLASNEQFF
>TRBJ2-3|TRBV5-1|TRBD1|.
TGCGCCAGCAGCCAGACAGGGAAGGTGACAGATACGCAGTATTTT
CASSQTGKVTDTQYF
>TRBJ2-1|TRBV14|TRBD1|.
TGTGCCAGCAGCCGGACAGGGGGACGCCCGGGCTACAATGAGCAGTTCTTC
CASSRTGGRPGYNEQFF
>TRBJ1-5|TRBV5-8|TRBD1|.
TGTGCCAGCAGACCCTGGACAGGGGCTCGAAATCAGCCCCAGCATTTT
CASRPWTGARNQPQHF
>TRBJ2-3|TRBV7-9|TRBD2|once
TGTGCCAGCAGCTTAAGGGCGGGAGATGGCAGAGATACGCAGTATTTT
CASSLRAGDGRDTQYF
>TRBJ1-4|TRBV18|.|.
TGTGCCAGCTCAGTGGGGGCAAATAATGAAAAACTGTTTTTT
CASSVGANNEKLFF
>TRBJ2-1|TRBV3-1/TRBV3-2|TRBD2|.
TGTGCCAGCTCCTCCCCCCTAGCGGCCTCCTACAATGAGCAGTTCTTC
CASSSPLAASYNEQFF
>TRBJ2-3|TRBV18|TRBD2|.
TGTGCCAGCTCACCGCAGCGGGGGGGCCTAGATACGCAGTATTTT
CASSPQRGGLDTQYF
>TRBJ2-7|TRBV3-1/TRBV3-2|.|few
TGTGCCAGCAGCCAAGGGGGGACTTACGAGCAGTACTTC
CASSQGGTYEQYF
>TRBJ1-2|TRBV25-1|.|.
TGTGCCAGCAGTGAGGCAGGGGCATATGGCTACACCTTC
CASSEAGAYGYTF
>TRBJ1-3|TRBV19|TRBD1|few
TGTGCCAGTAGTGGGACAGGGGTTGCCAACACCATATATTTT
CASSGTGVANTIYF
>TRBJ1-1|TRBV19|TRBD1|once
TGTGCCAGTAGTATAGTAAGGGGGCAAGGGAACACTGAAGCTTTCTTT
CASSIVRGQGNTEAFF
>TRBJ2-7|TRBV10-1|.|.
TGCGCCAGCAGTGTGCTTTGGAACAGACCCTACGAGCAGTACTTC
CASSVLWNRPYEQYF
>TRBJ2-2|TRBV7-2|TRBD2|.
TGTGCCAGCGGTCGATGGACTAGCGCATGGGAGCTGTTTTTT
CASGRWTSAWELFF
>TRBJ2-7|TRBV6-4|.|.
TGTGCCAGCAGGGCATCCTACGAGCAGTACTTC
CASRASYEQYF